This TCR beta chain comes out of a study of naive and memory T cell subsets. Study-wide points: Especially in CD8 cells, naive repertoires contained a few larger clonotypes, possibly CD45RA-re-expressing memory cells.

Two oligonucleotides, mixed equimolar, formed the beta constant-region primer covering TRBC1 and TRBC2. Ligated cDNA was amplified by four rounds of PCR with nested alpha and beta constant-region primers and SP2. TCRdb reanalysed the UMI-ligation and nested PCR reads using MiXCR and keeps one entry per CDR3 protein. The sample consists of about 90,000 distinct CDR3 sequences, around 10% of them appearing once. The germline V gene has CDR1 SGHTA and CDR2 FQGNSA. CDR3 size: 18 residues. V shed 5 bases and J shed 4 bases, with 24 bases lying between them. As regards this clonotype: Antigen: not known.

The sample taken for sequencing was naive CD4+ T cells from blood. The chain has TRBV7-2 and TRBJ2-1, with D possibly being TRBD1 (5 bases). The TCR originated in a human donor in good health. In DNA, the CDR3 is TGTGCCAGCAGCCCCCGCATCAATCAGGGTCGAATGTACAATGAGCAGTTCTTC. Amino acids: CASSPRINQGRMYNEQFF.